This T cell receptor (beta chain) was identified during a study of circulating and synovial CD4+ cells in juvenile arthritis. General study results and limits: Bulk blood CD4 repertoires were more diverse than these. Bulk blood CD4 samples held at least an order of magnitude more or fewer genomes than CPL.

The germline V and J ends were trimmed by 4 bases and 5 bases, with 5 bases remaining between them. Germline CDR1 is MRHNA and CDR2 is SNTAGT. The CDR3 runs 11 residues. In its sample, this clone was seen once. Its antigen is unknown. The table came from immunoSEQ multiplex PCR; TCRdb's copy has only in-frame clones and leaves some out. The sample has under 35,000 clones, roughly 95% seen once; the top ten hold roughly 0.2%. The sample consisted of CD4+ T cells from blood. The clonotype comes from a human donor with juvenile idiopathic arthritis. This sequence joins TRBV6-4 and TRBJ1-2, with D uncertain. The chain's CDR3 is CASSGGYGYTF. The CDR3 coding sequence is TGTGCCAGCAGTGGCGGGTATGGCTACACCTTC.